This TCR beta chain is drawn from a study of cytomegalovirus exposure and HLA in healthy donors. Whole-study findings and limits: The investigators catalogued 180 or so TCR beta chains as cytomegalovirus-associated. Analysis was carried out at a later point, and it linked a missense DCLRE1C variant to TCR beta V- and J-gene trimming. The authors assumed roughly uniform sequencing depth across donors for presence/absence analyses. After further analysis at a later stage, roughly 16,000 TCR beta sequences were associated with HLA alleles at 0.05 false discovery rate.

Germline CDR1 and CDR2: MDHEN and SYDVKM. Deletions cut 6 bases from V and 1 base from J, with 15 bases between. The length of the CDR3 is 15 residues. Concerning this clone itself: The antigen remains undetermined.

The PCR ran on 60 Vbeta and 13 Jbeta primers. The table came from immunoSEQ multiplex PCR; TCRdb's copy has only in-frame clones and leaves some out. The sample yields approximately 150,000 clones, approximately 80% seen once. The receptor comes from a man aged 40-55 years in good health and CMV-seropositive. The chain combines TRBV28 with TRBJ2-5; D remains ambiguous. The sequenced sample consisted of PBMCs. CDR3 protein: CASRSASYGQETQYF. The CDR3 DNA follows: TGTGCCAGCAGATCGGCTAGTTACGGCCAAGAGACCCAGTACTTC.